These T cell receptor beta chains were read from a single sample in a study of naive and memory T cell subsets. In TCRdb, the 5' RACE reads were re-called with MiXCR into one record per CDR3 protein. The table has tens of thousands of distinct CDR3 sequences, around 7.3% seen once. Receptors originate from a male donor in good health. Both conserved end residues are part of each CDR3. The order of the fields is V gene, D gene, J gene, clone size, CDR3 DNA, CDR3 protein. D genes are given only for firm matches. Part of the rows lack a size; the others show once, few, many or a class for expanded clones.

>TRBV11-2|NA|TRBJ2-5|NA
TGTGCCAGCAGCTTAGGCAGGTACCAAGAGACCCAGTACTTC
CASSLGRYQETQYF
>TRBV6-5|NA|TRBJ1-2|NA
TGTGCCAGCAGTCTGACAGGTTTGGATGGCTACACCTTC
CASSLTGLDGYTF
>TRBV5-1|TRBD1|TRBJ1-4|many
TGCGCCAGCAGCTCGTCAAGGGGGCTCATTGAAAAACTGTTTTTT
CASSSSRGLIEKLFF
>TRBV6-5|NA|TRBJ2-7|few
TGTGCCAGCAGTTACTCGGACGGGGCCTACGAGCAGTACTTC
CASSYSDGAYEQYF
>TRBV12-3/TRBV12-4|NA|TRBJ2-7|many
TGTGCCAGCAGTTTATCCGGGTCCTACGAGCAGTACTTC
CASSLSGSYEQYF
>TRBV11-2|TRBD2|TRBJ2-7|NA
TGTGCCAGCAGTCTAGCGGGAGGGCCCAACGAGCAGTACTTC
CASSLAGGPNEQYF
>TRBV14|NA|TRBJ2-3|many
TGTGCCAGCAGCCAAGATGTGTGGGTACGCTGGTATTTT
CASSQDVWVRWYF
>TRBV7-2|TRBD2|TRBJ2-1|many
TGTGCCAGCAGCCGCGGACTAGTAAATGAGCAGTTCTTC
CASSRGLVNEQFF
>TRBV7-2|TRBD2|TRBJ2-3|few
TGTGCCAGCAGCTTAGCTGGACTAGCAGCAGGGGATACGCAGTATTTT
CASSLAGLAAGDTQYF
>TRBV20-1|NA|TRBJ2-3|few
TGCAGTGCTAGAACCCCGAAGGGTCACACAGATACGCAGTATTTT
CSARTPKGHTDTQYF
>TRBV29-1|NA|TRBJ2-1|NA
TGCAGCGTTGAAGCAAACTCCAATGAGCAGTTCTTC
CSVEANSNEQFF
>TRBV7-2|NA|TRBJ2-1|many
TGTGCCAGCAGCTTAGAGGGTACGGCTGAGCAGTTCTTC
CASSLEGTAEQFF
>TRBV20-1|NA|TRBJ2-1|few
TGCAGTGCTAGAGGGGGGGGGGGCGATGAGCAGTTCTTC
CSARGGGGDEQFF
>TRBV7-2|NA|TRBJ1-1|NA
TGTGCCAGCAGCCCGCACCCCGCTGGCGCTGAAGCTTTCTTT
CASSPHPAGAEAFF
>TRBV3-1|NA|TRBJ1-1|NA
TGTGCCAGCAGCCATGTTGACACTGAAGCTTTCTTT
CASSHVDTEAFF
>TRBV2|NA|TRBJ1-6|NA
TGTGCCAGCTGTGCAAGGGCCAATTCACCCCTCCACTTT
CASCARANSPLHF
>TRBV6-5|NA|TRBJ2-7|many
TGTGCCAGCAGTTACTTCAGGACAGCTTCCTACGAGCAGTACTTC
CASSYFRTASYEQYF
>TRBV6-2/TRBV6-3|TRBD1|TRBJ2-5|many
TGTGCCAGCAGTACAGGGGGCTGGGAGACCCAGTACTTC
CASSTGGWETQYF
>TRBV11-2|TRBD2|TRBJ2-7|NA
TGTGCCAGCAGCTTAATAGCGGGCTCCTACGAGCAGTACTTC
CASSLIAGSYEQYF
>TRBV11-2|NA|TRBJ2-1|many
TGTGCCAGCAGTTACTCCGGGACCGCGGTAAATGAGCAGTTCTTC
CASSYSGTAVNEQFF
>TRBV5-4|NA|TRBJ1-1|NA
TGTGCCAGCAGCTTCGGGCAGGGCAACACTGAAGCTTTCTTT
CASSFGQGNTEAFF
>TRBV2|TRBD1|TRBJ2-2|NA
TGTGCCAGCACCGAAGGAACAGGGGTGTTCGGGGAGCTGTTTTTT
CASTEGTGVFGELFF
>TRBV20-1|TRBD1|TRBJ1-5|few
TGCAGTGCTAGGGTCCAGGGGGGTTTCAATCAGCCCCAGCATTTT
CSARVQGGFNQPQHF
>TRBV20-1|NA|TRBJ2-3|many
TGCAGTGCCAAACCGACAGTCACAGATACGCAGTATTTT
CSAKPTVTDTQYF
>TRBV6-5|TRBD1|TRBJ1-4|few
TGTGCCAGCACCGCGGACAGGGCAAGGGAAAAACTGTTTTTT
CASTADRAREKLFF
>TRBV6-4|NA|TRBJ2-6|many
TGTGCCACCGAGCCTGAGGCTGGGGCCAACGTCCTGACTTTC
CATEPEAGANVLTF
>TRBV19|TRBD1|TRBJ2-5|few
TGTGCCAGTAGCGTACAGGGGAAGCAGACCCAGTACTTC
CASSVQGKQTQYF
>TRBV20-1|NA|TRBJ1-2|many
TGCAGTGCTAGAGGCGCCGGGGATAACTATGGCTACACCTTC
CSARGAGDNYGYTF
>TRBV6-1|NA|TRBJ1-1|many
TGTGCCAGCAGTGAAGTGGCAGTCACGAACACTGAAGCTTTCTTT
CASSEVAVTNTEAFF
>TRBV4-1|NA|TRBJ1-2|NA
TGCGCCAGCAGCCAAGAAGGTTGGGGGGCGGATAACTATGGCTACACCTTC
CASSQEGWGADNYGYTF
>TRBV20-1|TRBD2|TRBJ2-1|few
TGCAGTGCTAGAGTTGGCGGGGGGGCGGGGAACGAGCAGTTCTTC
CSARVGGGAGNEQFF
>TRBV29-1|TRBD2|TRBJ2-5|many
TGCAGCGTTGAAGAGGGGCTAGCGGGAGCCCTGCGCCAAGAGACCCAGTACTTC
CSVEEGLAGALRQETQYF
>TRBV20-1|TRBD1|TRBJ2-2|many
TGCAGTGCTCCCGGGACAGGGGGCGCGGATGGGGAGCTGTTTTTT
CSAPGTGGADGELFF
>TRBV5-1|NA|TRBJ1-4|many
TGCGCCAGCAGCCCTGGCAGGGGAACTAATGAAAAACTGTTTTTT
CASSPGRGTNEKLFF
>TRBV5-1|TRBD2|TRBJ2-3|many
TGCGCCAGCAGCTTTAGACTAGCGGGGTCCACAGATACGCAGTATTTT
CASSFRLAGSTDTQYF
>TRBV12-3/TRBV12-4|NA|TRBJ1-5|NA
TGTGCCAGCAGTCTCGCCGTAACCGGGTGGTCCCAGCATTTT
CASSLAVTGWSQHF
>TRBV7-8|NA|TRBJ2-3|many
TGTGCCAGCAGCGCAGGGAAAGGCACAGATACGCAGTATTTT
CASSAGKGTDTQYF
>TRBV20-1|NA|TRBJ2-5|NA
TGCAGCCATTACGCGGGGGAGACCCAGTACTTC
CSHYAGETQYF
>TRBV30|NA|TRBJ1-1|many
TGTGCCTGGAGTAGACTAAATATCGAAGCTTTCTTT
CAWSRLNIEAFF
>TRBV21-1|NA|TRBJ1-2|NA
TGTGCCAGCAGCAAAGACAGGGCCTATGGCTACACCTTC
CASSKDRAYGYTF
>TRBV10-3|TRBD2|TRBJ2-3|NA
TGTGCCATCAAAGGGAGCGGGGGTGCAGATACGCAGTATTTT
CAIKGSGGADTQYF
>TRBV6-2/TRBV6-3|NA|TRBJ1-3|many
TGTGCCAGCAGTTACACCCCCGACTCTGGAAACACCATATATTTT
CASSYTPDSGNTIYF
>TRBV10-2|NA|TRBJ2-3|few
TGCGCCAGCAGTCCGGACAGAGGCAACACAGATACGCAGTATTTT
CASSPDRGNTDTQYF
>TRBV6-6|NA|TRBJ2-5|many
TGTGCCAGCAGTTACCCACAGGGGGGGCAAGAGACCCAGTACTTC
CASSYPQGGQETQYF
>TRBV6-5|NA|TRBJ2-7|few
TGTGCCAGCAGTTACTCAGACAGCTACGAGCAGTACTTC
CASSYSDSYEQYF